A selection of T cell receptor beta chains follows, all from one sample in a study of CD8+CD57+ T cells in acquired aplastic anemia. TCRdb reprocessed the reads via MiXCR and lists one record per CDR3 protein. This sample has around 180,000 distinct CDR3 sequences, with over 60% found just once. The specimen was sorted CD4+, CD8+, or CD8+CD57+ T cells (not recorded which) from PBMCs. These receptors all stem from a human donor with severe aplastic anemia or a healthy control (not recorded which). Both conserved end residues are part of each CDR3. Fields, in order: CDR3 DNA, CDR3 protein, J gene, V gene, D gene, clone size. A D gene is named only where the DNA matches it firmly. Size tells how often a clone was seen (once, few, many) or the class of an expanded clone, and some rows leave it out.

CDR3 DNA: TGTGCCATCAGTGGCTCTACCACGGGAGATACGCAGTATTTT
CDR3 protein: CAISGSTTGDTQYF
J gene: TRBJ2-3
V gene: TRBV10-3
D gene: NA
clone size: once

CDR3 DNA: TGTGCCAGCAGCCAAGATGTCCGGGGATATTACTATGGCTACACCTTC
CDR3 protein: CASSQDVRGYYYGYTF
J gene: TRBJ1-2
V gene: TRBV4-2
D gene: NA
clone size: many

CDR3 DNA: TGTGCCAGCAGTGATACCACCCGCTCTAACCCTCAGGGCTACACCTTC
CDR3 protein: CASSDTTRSNPQGYTF
J gene: TRBJ1-2
V gene: TRBV12-3/TRBV12-4
D gene: NA
clone size: many

CDR3 DNA: NA
CDR3 protein: CASSLGGAHNEQFFGPGENSPLHF
J gene: TRBJ1-6
V gene: TRBV7-3
D gene: NA
clone size: NA

CDR3 DNA: TGTGCCATCAAGGGCCAGAACTATGGCTACACCTTC
CDR3 protein: CAIKGQNYGYTF
J gene: TRBJ1-2
V gene: TRBV10-3
D gene: NA
clone size: NA

CDR3 DNA: TGCAGCGCCCGCCAGGGCCCTGCCACAGATACGCAGTATTTT
CDR3 protein: CSARQGPATDTQYF
J gene: TRBJ2-3
V gene: TRBV29-1
D gene: NA
clone size: few

CDR3 DNA: TGTGCCAGCAGCCCAGGACAGCCCAATGAGCAGTTCTTC
CDR3 protein: CASSPGQPNEQFF
J gene: TRBJ2-1
V gene: TRBV7-3
D gene: NA
clone size: NA

CDR3 DNA: TGTGCCAGCAGCCCCTCTCGGGACAGGGTCTCAGAGACCTATGGCTACACCTTC
CDR3 protein: CASSPSRDRVSETYGYTF
J gene: TRBJ1-2
V gene: TRBV7-6
D gene: TRBD1
clone size: NA

CDR3 DNA: TGTGCCAGCAGCGCCTCTGGGAGCACAGATACGCAGTATTTT
CDR3 protein: CASSASGSTDTQYF
J gene: TRBJ2-3
V gene: TRBV7-9
D gene: NA
clone size: NA

CDR3 DNA: TGTGCTAGCAGCTTCTACGTTCAGGAGACCCAGTACTTC
CDR3 protein: CASSFYVQETQYF
J gene: TRBJ2-5
V gene: TRBV7-7
D gene: NA
clone size: many

CDR3 DNA: TGCAGTGCTTGGGGAGGTGGACCAACCGGGGCCCTCACTGAAGCTTTCTTT
CDR3 protein: CSAWGGGPTGALTEAFF
J gene: TRBJ1-1
V gene: TRBV20-1
D gene: NA
clone size: NA

CDR3 DNA: TGTGCCATCAGTGAGATGGTTAGGGGACCGACTTTGGGTTACGAGCAGTACTTC
CDR3 protein: CAISEMVRGPTLGYEQYF
J gene: TRBJ2-7
V gene: TRBV10-3
D gene: NA
clone size: NA

CDR3 DNA: TGCAGTGCTACAATGTCCGGGACATCTAATGGCTACACCTTC
CDR3 protein: CSATMSGTSNGYTF
J gene: TRBJ1-2
V gene: TRBV20-1
D gene: NA
clone size: NA

CDR3 DNA: TGCGCCAGCAGCTTGGGCGGGGGAGGTATTCAGCCCCAGCATTTT
CDR3 protein: CASSLGGGGIQPQHF
J gene: TRBJ1-5
V gene: TRBV5-1
D gene: NA
clone size: NA

CDR3 DNA: TGCGCCAGCAGCTTGGATCCGGGACAGGGAATCTCTGGGGCCAACGTCCTGACTTTC
CDR3 protein: CASSLDPGQGISGANVLTF
J gene: TRBJ2-6
V gene: TRBV5-5
D gene: TRBD1
clone size: NA

CDR3 DNA: TGTGCCAGCAGCGTAAGGCAGTCCAACTATGGCTACACCTTC
CDR3 protein: CASSVRQSNYGYTF
J gene: TRBJ1-2
V gene: TRBV9
D gene: NA
clone size: NA

CDR3 DNA: TGTGCCAGCAGGTGGGGGGTCGATCAGCCCCAGCATTTT
CDR3 protein: CASRWGVDQPQHF
J gene: TRBJ1-5
V gene: TRBV2
D gene: NA
clone size: NA

CDR3 DNA: TGTGCCAGCCTCTCACTAGATGGGGTCCACAATGAGCAGTTCTTC
CDR3 protein: CASLSLDGVHNEQFF
J gene: TRBJ2-1
V gene: TRBV25-1
D gene: NA
clone size: NA

CDR3 DNA: TGTGCCAGCAGCTTGGACATCGATAATTCACCCCTCCACTTT
CDR3 protein: CASSLDIDNSPLHF
J gene: TRBJ1-6
V gene: TRBV5-6
D gene: NA
clone size: many

CDR3 DNA: TGTGCCAGCAGGAGGACAGGGGGCAACGAGCAGTACTTC
CDR3 protein: CASRRTGGNEQYF
J gene: TRBJ2-7
V gene: TRBV7-3
D gene: TRBD1
clone size: few

CDR3 DNA: TGCAGCGTTGAGGAGGGGGCTACAGATACGCAGTATTTT
CDR3 protein: CSVEEGATDTQYF
J gene: TRBJ2-3
V gene: TRBV29-1
D gene: NA
clone size: NA

CDR3 DNA: TGTGCCAGCCAATTGGGGTCTTATCAGCCCCAGCATTTT
CDR3 protein: CASQLGSYQPQHF
J gene: TRBJ1-5
V gene: TRBV19
D gene: NA
clone size: NA

CDR3 DNA: TGTGCCAGCAGCACCTCTCCGACAGGGGAGGACGAGCAGTACTTC
CDR3 protein: CASSTSPTGEDEQYF
J gene: TRBJ2-7
V gene: TRBV9
D gene: TRBD1
clone size: NA

CDR3 DNA: TGCAGTGCTGTACAACAGGGGACCGGGGAGCTGTTTTTT
CDR3 protein: CSAVQQGTGELFF
J gene: TRBJ2-2
V gene: TRBV20-1
D gene: TRBD1
clone size: NA

CDR3 DNA: TGTGCCAGCAGTGAATTAGAGACCCAGTACTTC
CDR3 protein: CASSELETQYF
J gene: TRBJ2-5
V gene: TRBV6-1
D gene: NA
clone size: many

CDR3 DNA: TGTGCCAGCAGCCAGCCTGGCCGGGACGGCGGGGAGCTGTTTTTT
CDR3 protein: CASSQPGRDGGELFF
J gene: TRBJ2-2
V gene: TRBV4-2
D gene: NA
clone size: many

CDR3 DNA: TGTGCCAGCAGCGCCGACGCTGAAAAACTGTTTTTT
CDR3 protein: CASSADAEKLFF
J gene: TRBJ1-4
V gene: TRBV9
D gene: NA
clone size: NA

CDR3 DNA: TGTGCCAGCAGCCGACAGGGATTGAACACTGAAGCTTTCTTT
CDR3 protein: CASSRQGLNTEAFF
J gene: TRBJ1-1
V gene: TRBV7-2
D gene: TRBD1
clone size: few

CDR3 DNA: TGCAGTGCTAGACTGGGCGGTGGGTACGAGCAGTACTTC
CDR3 protein: CSARLGGGYEQYF
J gene: TRBJ2-7
V gene: TRBV20-1
D gene: NA
clone size: NA

CDR3 DNA: TGTGCCAGCAGCCCAACCCTGATCTCTGGAAACACCATATATTTT
CDR3 protein: CASSPTLISGNTIYF
J gene: TRBJ1-3
V gene: TRBV12-5
D gene: NA
clone size: NA

CDR3 DNA: TGTGCCACCAGCAGTCCTAGCAGGGTAACTTCCTACGAGCAGTACTTC
CDR3 protein: CATSSPSRVTSYEQYF
J gene: TRBJ2-7
V gene: TRBV15
D gene: NA
clone size: few

CDR3 DNA: TGTGCCAGCAGTGGACTAGCGGGGGGTATCGGTACGCAGTATTTT
CDR3 protein: CASSGLAGGIGTQYF
J gene: TRBJ2-3
V gene: TRBV12-3/TRBV12-4
D gene: TRBD2
clone size: NA

CDR3 DNA: TGTGCCAGCAGTCTTGGCCCACGGACTGAAGCTTTCTTT
CDR3 protein: CASSLGPRTEAFF
J gene: TRBJ1-1
V gene: TRBV27
D gene: NA
clone size: NA

CDR3 DNA: TGTGCCAGCAGTTACGTCTCAGCTAGCGCAGCTACGCAGTATTTT
CDR3 protein: CASSYVSASAATQYF
J gene: TRBJ2-3
V gene: TRBV2
D gene: NA
clone size: NA

CDR3 DNA: TGTGCCAGCAGCTTAACAGACAGGGGGAATGAAAAACTGTTTTTT
CDR3 protein: CASSLTDRGNEKLFF
J gene: TRBJ1-4
V gene: TRBV7-9
D gene: TRBD1
clone size: NA

CDR3 DNA: TGTGCCAGCAGCCAAAGGACAGGGTTTGCGTTGAGCTCCTACGAGCAGTACTTC
CDR3 protein: CASSQRTGFALSSYEQYF
J gene: TRBJ2-7
V gene: TRBV4-2
D gene: TRBD1
clone size: few

CDR3 DNA: TGCAGTGCTAACCGCCTGGCAGGGGCGCAGGAGACCCAGTACTTC
CDR3 protein: CSANRLAGAQETQYF
J gene: TRBJ2-5
V gene: TRBV20-1
D gene: NA
clone size: NA

CDR3 DNA: TGCAGTGCCGGGGACAGGGCACAACCAGAGACCCAGTACTTC
CDR3 protein: CSAGDRAQPETQYF
J gene: TRBJ2-5
V gene: TRBV20-1
D gene: TRBD1
clone size: few

CDR3 DNA: TGTGCCAGCACTCCACAGGTGTATAATTCACCCCTCCACTTT
CDR3 protein: CASTPQVYNSPLHF
J gene: TRBJ1-6
V gene: TRBV6-6
D gene: NA
clone size: NA

CDR3 DNA: TGCAGTGCTCCAAATCCGGCGGGAAGCTCCTACGAGCAGTACTTC
CDR3 protein: CSAPNPAGSSYEQYF
J gene: TRBJ2-7
V gene: TRBV20-1
D gene: NA
clone size: NA

CDR3 DNA: TGTGCCAGCAGCTTAGAGTTGACCGGCGAGCAGTACTTC
CDR3 protein: CASSLELTGEQYF
J gene: TRBJ2-7
V gene: TRBV7-6
D gene: NA
clone size: NA

CDR3 DNA: TGTGCCAGCAGCCGCGACAGGGATGAGCAGTTCTTC
CDR3 protein: CASSRDRDEQFF
J gene: TRBJ2-1
V gene: TRBV6-6
D gene: TRBD1
clone size: many

CDR3 DNA: TGTGCCACCAGCAGACCCACGCATGATACGCAGTATTTT
CDR3 protein: CATSRPTHDTQYF
J gene: TRBJ2-3
V gene: TRBV15
D gene: NA
clone size: NA

CDR3 DNA: TGTGCTAGCAGCTTATTCCAGGGCCACGAGCAGTACTTC
CDR3 protein: CASSLFQGHEQYF
J gene: TRBJ2-7
V gene: TRBV7-7
D gene: NA
clone size: few

CDR3 DNA: TGTGCCACCTCATGGGGCACAGGATACAATGAGCAGTTCTTC
CDR3 protein: CATSWGTGYNEQFF
J gene: TRBJ2-1
V gene: TRBV10-3
D gene: NA
clone size: NA

CDR3 DNA: TGTGCCAGCAGGCGACAGGGCACCGGGGAGCTGTTTTTT
CDR3 protein: CASRRQGTGELFF
J gene: TRBJ2-2
V gene: TRBV12-3/TRBV12-4
D gene: TRBD1
clone size: NA